Sequencing of this T cell receptor beta chain was carried out in a study of beta chain features in type 1 diabetes. The CDR3 extends over 17 amino acids. V dropped 1 base and J dropped 4; count of bases not matched to a gene: 10. Looked up from germline, CDR1 is SGHAT and CDR2 is FQNNGV. The sequenced template was cDNA made from the entire isolated RNA. Clones were sequenced by immunoSEQ multiplex PCR, and TCRdb holds only the in-frame ones, with some missing. The sample lists nearly 350,000 clones, around 9% occurring once. Study conclusions and caveats: When VDJ junctions were examined, type 1 diabetes patients showed fewer insertions and more deletions. Over-representation of high TCR-expressing cells was a possible consequence of cDNA sequencing. Across all four CD4+ subsets, people with type 1 diabetes showed modestly shorter TCRB CDR3s.

To note about this clone: What it binds is unknown.

The sequenced sample consisted of central memory CD4+ T cells from blood. The chain joins TRBV11-2 to TRBJ2-5; 9 positions agree with TRBD2. This clonotype was sampled from a man aged 25-40 years with type 1 diabetes. As DNA, the CDR3 is TGTGCCAGCAGCTTAGGGTCCAGCGGGGGGTTTACAGAGACCCAGTACTTC. This translates into CASSLGSSGGFTETQYF.